Shown below are 9 T cell receptor beta chains from a single sample sequenced in a study of siplizumab effects on memory and regulatory T cells. Produced via immunoSEQ multiplex PCR; TCRdb's table is partial and in-frame only. The table includes over 100,000 clones, 90% to 95% detected once. The specimen was CD4+ T cells sorted from blood. The source is a human donor in good health.

V usage is TRBV7-3 and J usage is TRBJ1-1; unclear D gene. The CDR3 length is 13 residues. The ends were cut back, 5 bases at V and 1 base at J, with 8 bases in the middle. Germline V gene lookup returns CDR1 SGHTA and CDR2 FQGTGA. CDR3 in DNA: TGTGCCAGCAGCCTACGAACGAACACTGAAGCTTTCTTT. As protein: CASSLRTNTEAFF.

The chain links TRBV7-2 to TRBJ1-5, with D perhaps TRBD1 (5 bases). This CDR3 spans 13 amino acids. V lost 5 bases and J 4 bases, leaving 9 bases between the germline ends. The germline V gene has CDR1 SGHTA and CDR2 FQGNSA. The CDR3 coding sequence is TGTGCCAGCAGCATCACAGGAAATCAGCCCCAGCATTTT. Translated: CASSITGNQPQHF.

This clone was recorded only once. The J gene is TRBJ2-5, the V gene TRBV5-1, with TRBD2 as a possible D gene (5 bases). Trimming stripped 1 base from V and 6 bases from J, with 16 bases between. Per germline, CDR1 SGHRS and CDR2 YFSETQ. The CDR3 length is 15 residues. The CDR3 coding sequence is TGCGCCAGCAGCTTGTACGAGGGCCGGGCGAAGACCCAGTACTTC. This codes for CASSLYEGRAKTQYF.

This clone occurred once. V is TRBV5-1 and J is TRBJ2-7; 8 nucleotides match TRBD1. The V gene's germline CDR1 is SGHRS and CDR2 YFSETQ. The J segment lost 6 bases and the V segment lost 3 bases, leaving 11 bases of the junction unmatched. This CDR3 is built from 15 residues. CDR3 nucleotide sequence: TGCGCCAGCAGCTCCCAGGGGGCCCATCGGTCCGAGCAGTACTTC. This translates into CASSSQGAHRSEQYF. The whole variable domain, remainder taken from reference TRBV5-1 and TRBJ2-7, is KAGVTQTPRYLIKTRGQQVTLSCSPISGHRSVSWYQQTPGQGLQFLFEYFSETQRNKGNFPGRFSGRQFSNSRSEMNVSTLELGDSALYLCASSSQGAHRSEQYFGPGTRLTVT.

This chain joins TRBV6-5 and TRBJ1-1; D unresolved. This CDR3 has 13 residues. The V and J ends lost 7 bases and 7 bases respectively, with 16 bases between them. Germline CDR1 reads MNHEY; CDR2 reads SVGAGI. CDR3 sequence: CASTYRVGSEAFF. CDR3 coding DNA: TGTGCCAGCACCTACCGCGTTGGGAGTGAAGCTTTCTTT.

This chain connects TRBV7-6 to TRBJ2-1; TRBD2 aligns across 8 bases. CDR3 length: 12 residues. The ends lost 3 bases at V and 12 bases at J; junction bases unmatched: 4. Germline loops: CDR1 SGHVS, CDR2 FNYEAQ. The CDR3: CASSFGTSSQFF. Here the CDR3 DNA reads TGTGCCAGCAGCTTCGGGACTAGTTCGCAGTTCTTC.

The rearrangement uses TRBV30 and TRBJ2-5, with TRBD2 matching over 14 bases. The junction had 17 bases not matched to a gene; V was cut back by 4 bases and J by 7 bases. Per the germline V gene, CDR1 is GTSNPN and CDR2 is SVGIG (reference sequence). CDR3 length: 18 amino acids. CDR3 sequence: CAWTTAGLAGEALGTQYF. The CDR3 DNA sequence: TGTGCCTGGACGACCGCGGGACTAGCGGGAGAGGCCCTGGGGACCCAGTACTTC.

This clone was seen only once. This sequence joins TRBV7-9 and TRBJ2-7, with D possibly called TRBD1 or TRBD2 (5 bases each). CDR3 length equals 14 residues. Germline V CDR1 and CDR2: SEHNR, FQNEAQ (reference sequence). Trimming stripped 10 bases from V and 6 bases from J, with 22 bases between. The CDR3 loop reads CATLSGALFSEQYF. CDR3 DNA: TGTGCCACCCTCTCCGGGGCTTTGTTTTCCGAGCAGTACTTC.

V gene TRBV6-1 combines with J gene TRBJ1-5; D gene uncertain. Germline V gene data show CDR1 as MNHNS and CDR2 as SASEGT. The length of the CDR3 is 13 residues. V shed 4 bases and J shed 7 bases, with 11 bases lying between them. The CDR3 sequence is CASSGQREQPQHF. Here the CDR3 DNA reads TGTGCCAGCAGTGGGCAGAGGGAGCAGCCCCAGCATTTT.